This T cell receptor (beta chain) derives from a study of T cell responses to AZD1222 COVID-19 vaccine. Study results and limitations: Among vaccine-associated CD4 TCRs, coverage spanned spike, with dominance at 160-218 and 743-854. The study identified only a handful of AZD1222 recipients as seropositive at baseline. After the peak T cell response, and only then, were repertoires sampled. Donors were largely white British and mainly female; clonal diversity was possibly underestimated.

Germline V CDR1 and CDR2: SGHRS, YFSETQ. Trimming stripped 4 bases from V and 0 bases from J, with 13 bases between. This CDR3 has 15 residues. Method: immunoSEQ multiplex PCR; TCRdb's copy keeps in-frame clones and lacks some. The sample holds more than 95,000 clones, roughly 85% seen once. This clone turned up a few times. Antigen unknown. This sequence originates from an adult in good health. Sequences were derived from peripheral blood, sampled on day 0 of MenACWY control vaccination. The chain carries TRBV5-1 and TRBJ2-5; TRBD1 is a possible D gene (5 bases). CDR3 sequence reads: CASSAGARNQETQYF. As DNA, the CDR3 is TGCGCCAGCAGCGCTGGGGCCCGGAACCAAGAGACCCAGTACTTC.